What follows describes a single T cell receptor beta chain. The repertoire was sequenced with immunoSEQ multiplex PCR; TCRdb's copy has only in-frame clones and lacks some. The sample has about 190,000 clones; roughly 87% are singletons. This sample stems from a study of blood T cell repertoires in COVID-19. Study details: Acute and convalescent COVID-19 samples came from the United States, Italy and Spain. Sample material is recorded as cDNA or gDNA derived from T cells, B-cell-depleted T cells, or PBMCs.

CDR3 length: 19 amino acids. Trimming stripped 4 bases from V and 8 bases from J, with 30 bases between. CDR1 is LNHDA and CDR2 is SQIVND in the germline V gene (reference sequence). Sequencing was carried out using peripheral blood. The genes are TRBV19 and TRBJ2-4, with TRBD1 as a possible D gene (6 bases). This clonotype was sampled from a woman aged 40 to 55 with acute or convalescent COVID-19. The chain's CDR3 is CASSTQAYRDIFEGDIQYF. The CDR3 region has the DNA TGTGCCAGTAGTACGCAAGCCTACCGGGACATCTTCGAAGGGGACATTCAGTACTTC.